The T cell receptor (beta chain) described here comes from a study of cytomegalovirus exposure and HLA in healthy donors. Study-level points and caveats: Among TCR beta chains, those listed as cytomegalovirus-associated numbered over 150. Specific recognition of CMV antigens was confirmed in vitro for a few chains (all CMV-associated).

In nominal health when sampled, donors likely had unrecorded immune exposures nonetheless. This clone was detected a few times. Its antigen is not known. The sample contains more than one DNA sequence encoding this CDR3. The PCR used 60 Vbeta and 13 Jbeta primers. Method: immunoSEQ multiplex PCR; TCRdb's copy keeps in-frame clones and lacks some. In the table there are 100,000 or so clones, roughly an eighth of which are singletons. This CDR3 has 14 amino acids. J gave up 0 bases and V 4 bases, and 0 bases lay outside the gene matches. Per germline, CDR1 MDHEN and CDR2 SYDVKM. This clonotype was sampled from a man aged 35-49 years in good health and CMV-seropositive. The sequenced sample consisted of PBMCs. This chain joins TRBV28 and TRBJ1-5; 7 nucleotides line up with TRBD1. CDR3 bases: TGTGCCAGCAGTTCAGGGGGTAGCAATCAGCCCCAGCATTTT. Translation: CASSSGGSNQPQHF.